The rows below give T cell receptor beta chains drawn from one sample of a study of blood T cell repertoires in COVID-19. Generated by immunoSEQ multiplex PCR, the TCRdb table keeps only in-frame clones and is missing some. This sample carries around 250,000 clones, about 91% of them seen once, and the ten largest clones take approximately 2.7%. Sequencing used PBMCs or T cells enriched from blood (not recorded which). The receptors shown here come from a man aged 35-49 years who had been exposed to COVID-19. Both conserved end residues are part of each CDR3. D genes are given only for firm matches. Rows give clone size only sometimes, using once, few, many, or a class for an expanded clone.

TRBV10-3	-	TRBJ1-2	TRBD1	CAIRDREDGYTF	TGTGCCATCAGGGACAGGGAAGATGGCTACACCTTC
TRBV10-1	-	TRBJ2-3	-	CASSEPTRTRDTQYF	TGCGCCAGCAGTGAGCCAACCCGTACTCGGGATACGCAGTATTTT
TRBV5-1	-	TRBJ2-5	TRBD2	CASSTGTSGGEETQYF	TGCGCCAGCAGCACCGGGACTAGCGGAGGGGAGGAGACCCAGTACTTC
TRBV29-1	-	TRBJ1-3	-	CSVEDGGWGNTIYF	TGCAGCGTTGAAGATGGGGGGTGGGGAAACACCATATATTTT
TRBV7-2	-	TRBJ2-3	-	CASSALSTDTQYF	TGTGCCAGCAGCGCTCTAAGCACAGATACGCAGTATTTT
TRBV4-2	-	TRBJ1-1	-	CASSQVQGQLNTEAFF	TGTGCCAGCAGCCAAGTTCAAGGACAGCTGAACACTGAAGCTTTCTTT
TRBV30	-	TRBJ1-1	-	CAWSVQVNTEAFF	TGTGCCTGGAGTGTTCAGGTGAACACTGAAGCTTTCTTT
TRBV16	-	TRBJ1-5	-	CASQPMNGMQPQHF	TGTGCCAGTCAGCCAATGAACGGGATGCAGCCCCAGCATTTT
TRBV2	-	TRBJ1-2	TRBD1	CASSEKKQGVDGYTF	TGTGCCAGCAGTGAAAAAAAACAGGGGGTAGATGGCTACACCTTC
TRBV28	-	TRBJ1-1	-	CASSSRVEAFF	TGTGCCAGCAGTTCGAGGGTTGAAGCTTTCTTT
TRBV11-3	few	TRBJ1-1	-	CASSTIGLGVNTEAFF	TGTGCCAGCAGCACTATCGGTCTGGGAGTGAACACTGAAGCTTTCTTT
TRBV5-5	-	TRBJ2-4	-	CASSFGSLAKNIQYF	TGTGCCAGCAGCTTTGGGAGTCTAGCCAAAAACATTCAGTACTTC
TRBV19	-	TRBJ1-1	-	CASRQIERETEAFF	TGTGCCAGTAGGCAGATCGAGAGGGAGACTGAAGCTTTCTTT
TRBV28	-	TRBJ1-5	-	CASSTEQGYSNQPQHF	TGTGCCAGCAGTACGGAACAGGGTTATAGCAATCAGCCCCAGCATTTT
TRBV27	-	TRBJ1-4	-	CASSPGGEKLFF	TGTGCCAGCAGTCCGGGCGGGGAAAAACTGTTTTTT
TRBV4-1	-	TRBJ2-7	TRBD2	CASSQPGLEMYEQYF	TGCGCCAGCAGCCAACCGGGACTAGAAATGTACGAGCAGTACTTC
TRBV29-1	-	TRBJ2-7	TRBD2	CSVEVGTSGRTYEQYF	TGCAGCGTTGAGGTTGGGACTAGCGGGAGAACCTACGAGCAGTACTTC
TRBV27	-	TRBJ2-7	TRBD2	CASRRTSGGSYEQYF	TGTGCCAGCAGGCGGACTAGCGGGGGCTCCTACGAGCAGTACTTC
TRBV5-1	-	TRBJ2-3	TRBD1	CASSLGQGWTDTQYF	TGCGCCAGCAGCTTGGGACAGGGGTGGACAGATACGCAGTATTTT
TRBV5-6	few	TRBJ2-7	TRBD1	CASSSTGGYNEQYF	TGTGCCAGCAGCTCGACAGGGGGATATAACGAGCAGTACTTC
TRBV19	-	TRBJ1-4	-	CASSPLARSGNNEKLFF	TGTGCCAGTAGTCCATTGGCCCGGTCGGGAAATAATGAAAAACTGTTTTTT
TRBV6-5	-	TRBJ2-7	TRBD2	CASRPGGSYEQYF	TGTGCCAGCAGACCGGGGGGGTCCTACGAGCAGTACTTC
TRBV5-4	-	TRBJ2-5	-	CASSPHQKTQYF	TGTGCCAGCAGCCCCCATCAGAAGACCCAGTACTTC
TRBV18	-	TRBJ1-5	TRBD1	CASSPPTGGSNQPQHF	TGTGCCAGCTCACCGCCGACAGGGGGCTCGAATCAGCCCCAGCATTTT
TRBV29-1	-	TRBJ1-2	-	CSVVESANYGYTF	TGCAGCGTTGTGGAGAGCGCTAACTATGGCTACACCTTC
TRBV7-2	once	TRBJ1-1	TRBD1	CASSLEWTGKAFF	TGTGCCAGCAGCTTAGAATGGACAGGGAAAGCTTTCTTT
TRBV7-9	-	TRBJ1-5	TRBD1	CASSRTGQNQPQHF	TGTGCCAGCAGCCGGACAGGCCAGAATCAGCCCCAGCATTTT
TRBV4-1	-	TRBJ2-7	TRBD1	CASSRLPPGQGGYEQYF	TGCGCCAGCAGCCGGCTACCCCCGGGACAGGGGGGCTACGAGCAGTACTTC
TRBV5-6	-	TRBJ2-2	-	CASSFSGNYTGELFF	TGTGCCAGCAGCTTCTCGGGGAATTACACCGGGGAGCTGTTTTTT
TRBV29-1	-	TRBJ2-1	TRBD2	CSAAVGTSFYNEQFF	TGCAGCGCCGCCGTGGGGACTAGCTTTTACAATGAGCAGTTCTTC
TRBV4-1	-	TRBJ1-1	-	CASSQGGGPEAFF	TGCGCCAGCAGCCAAGGGGGGGGCCCTGAAGCTTTCTTT
TRBV28	-	TRBJ2-2	-	CASSLHITGELFF	TGTGCCAGCAGTTTACACATCACCGGGGAGCTGTTTTTT
TRBV18	-	TRBJ2-7	TRBD1	CASSPVAGQGPYEQYF	TGCGCCAGCTCACCGGTTGCGGGACAGGGCCCCTACGAGCAGTACTTC
TRBV7-3	once	TRBJ2-3	-	CASSLGPKGDTQYF	TGTGCCAGCAGCTTGGGTCCCAAGGGGGATACGCAGTATTTT
TRBV3-1/TRBV3-2	-	TRBJ2-5	-	CASSQGLTFQETQYF	TGTGCCAGCAGCCAGGGACTCACTTTTCAGGAGACCCAGTACTTC
TRBV10-3	-	TRBJ1-3	TRBD1	CAISEQGARYSGNTIYF	TGTGCCATCAGTGAACAGGGGGCCCGATACTCTGGAAACACCATATATTTT
TRBV7-9	-	TRBJ2-3	TRBD2	CASSSPVSGSLPDTQYF	TGTGCCAGCAGCTCGCCGGTTAGCGGGAGTCTTCCAGATACGCAGTATTTT
TRBV7-6	-	TRBJ2-7	-	CASSSYSSSYEQYF	TGTGCCAGCAGCTCGTATAGCAGTTCCTACGAGCAGTACTTC
TRBV5-1	-	TRBJ1-1	-	CASSLSTPMNTEAFF	TGCGCCAGCAGCTTGTCGACTCCTATGAACACTGAAGCTTTCTTT
TRBV30	-	TRBJ2-1	TRBD2	CAWSGQRGYNEQFF	TGTGCCTGGAGTGGCCAGCGGGGGTACAATGAGCAGTTCTTC
TRBV28	-	TRBJ2-5	TRBD2	CASSPLAGDSQETQYF	TGTGCCAGCAGTCCTCTAGCGGGTGACTCTCAAGAGACCCAGTACTTC
TRBV5-4	-	TRBJ1-6	TRBD1	CASSKGGSQGSGNSPLHF	TGTGCCAGCAGCAAAGGAGGATCACAGGGGAGCGGTAATTCACCCCTCCACTTT